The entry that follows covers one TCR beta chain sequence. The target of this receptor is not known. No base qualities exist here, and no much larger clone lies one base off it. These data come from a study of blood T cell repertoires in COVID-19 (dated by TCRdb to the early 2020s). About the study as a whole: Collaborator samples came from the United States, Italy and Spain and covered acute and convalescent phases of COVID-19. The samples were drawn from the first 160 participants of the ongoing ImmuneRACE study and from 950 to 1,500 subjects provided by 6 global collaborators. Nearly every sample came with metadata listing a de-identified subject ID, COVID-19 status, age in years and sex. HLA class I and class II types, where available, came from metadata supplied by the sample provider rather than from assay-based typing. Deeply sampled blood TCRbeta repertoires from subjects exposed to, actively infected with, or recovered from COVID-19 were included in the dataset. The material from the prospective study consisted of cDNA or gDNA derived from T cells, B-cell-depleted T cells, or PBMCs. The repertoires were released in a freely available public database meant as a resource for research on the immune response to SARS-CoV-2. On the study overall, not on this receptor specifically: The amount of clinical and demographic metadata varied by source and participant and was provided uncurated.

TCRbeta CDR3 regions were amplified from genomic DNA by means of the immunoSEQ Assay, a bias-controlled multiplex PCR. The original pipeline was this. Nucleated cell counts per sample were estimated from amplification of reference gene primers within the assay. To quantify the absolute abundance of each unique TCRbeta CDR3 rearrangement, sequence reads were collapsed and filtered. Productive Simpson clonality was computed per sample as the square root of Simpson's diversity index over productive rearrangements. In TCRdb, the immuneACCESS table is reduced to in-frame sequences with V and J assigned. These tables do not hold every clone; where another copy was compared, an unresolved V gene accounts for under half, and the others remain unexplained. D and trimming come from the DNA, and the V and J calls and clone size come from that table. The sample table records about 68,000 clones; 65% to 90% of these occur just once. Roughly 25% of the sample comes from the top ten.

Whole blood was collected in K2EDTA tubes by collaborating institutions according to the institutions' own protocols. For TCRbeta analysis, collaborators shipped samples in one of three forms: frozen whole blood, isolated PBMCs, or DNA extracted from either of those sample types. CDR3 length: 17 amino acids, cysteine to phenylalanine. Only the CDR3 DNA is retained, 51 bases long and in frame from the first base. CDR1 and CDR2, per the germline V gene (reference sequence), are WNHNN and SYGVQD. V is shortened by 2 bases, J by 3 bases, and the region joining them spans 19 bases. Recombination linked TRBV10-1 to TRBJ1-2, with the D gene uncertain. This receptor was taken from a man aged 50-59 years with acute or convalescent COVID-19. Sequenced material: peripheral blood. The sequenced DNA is TGCGCCAGCAGTGAGCTTGGAGTTGGGGTGAGGGACTATGGCTACACCTTC. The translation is CASSELGVGVRDYGYTF.